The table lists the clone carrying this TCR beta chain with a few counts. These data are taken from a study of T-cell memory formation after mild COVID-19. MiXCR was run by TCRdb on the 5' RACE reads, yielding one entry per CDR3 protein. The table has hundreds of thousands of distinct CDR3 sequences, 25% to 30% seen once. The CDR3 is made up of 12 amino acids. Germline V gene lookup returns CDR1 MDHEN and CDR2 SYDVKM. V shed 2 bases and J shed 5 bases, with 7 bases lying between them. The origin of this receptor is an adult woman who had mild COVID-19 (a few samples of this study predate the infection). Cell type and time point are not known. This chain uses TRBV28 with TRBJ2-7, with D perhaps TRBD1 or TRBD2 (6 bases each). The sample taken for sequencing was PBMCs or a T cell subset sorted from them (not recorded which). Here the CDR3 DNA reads TGTGCCAGCAGTTTAAGGGGGGACGAGCAGTACTTC. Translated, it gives CASSLRGDEQYF.